Following are 8 T cell receptor beta chains from one sample sequenced in a study of T cell responses to AZD1222 COVID-19 vaccine. Clones were sequenced by immunoSEQ multiplex PCR, and TCRdb holds only the in-frame ones, with some missing. The data show tens of thousands of clones, 75% to 90% seen once. Sequencing used peripheral blood, obtained on day 0 of AZD1222 vaccination. The receptors were sampled from an adult in good health.

The CDR3 sequence: CASSIGDRVGPQHF. The CDR3 nucleotides read TGTGCCAGTAGTATAGGGGACAGGGTGGGGCCCCAGCATTTT. The chain recombines TRBV19 with TRBJ1-5, with 9 bases fitting TRBD1. V lost 1 base, J lost 9 bases, and 4 bases stayed unmatched. This CDR3 has 14 amino acids. Germline V gives CDR1 LNHDA, CDR2 SQIVND (reference sequence).

As concerns this clone: Other DNA sequences from this sample encode an identical CDR3 as well. The chain combines TRBV24-1 with TRBJ2-1; TRBD2 matches 11 bases. This CDR3 contains 16 residues. Germline V gives CDR1 KGHDR, CDR2 SFDVKD. J gave up 3 bases and V 4 bases, and 4 bases lay outside the gene matches. CDR3 protein: CATSDAGTSGYNEQFF. CDR3 nucleotide sequence: TGTGCCACCAGTGACGCCGGGACTAGCGGCTACAATGAGCAGTTCTTC.

V gene TRBV3-1 (or the pseudogene TRBV3-2) combines with J gene TRBJ2-6; D not certain. Trimming removed 4 bases from V and 0 bases from J, with 7 bases in between. CDR1 and CDR2 from the germline V gene are LGHDT and YNNKEL (reference sequence). There are 15 residues in the CDR3. Here the CDR3 DNA reads TGTGCCAGCAGCCCGGACGTCTCTGGGGCCAACGTCCTGACTTTC. Translation: CASSPDVSGANVLTF.

V and J are TRBV3-1 (or the pseudogene TRBV3-2) and TRBJ1-2; 10 nucleotides agree with TRBD1. The CDR3 loop spans 14 amino acids. The V segment lost 6 bases and the J segment 6 bases; nucleotides outside the gene matches: 7. Germline V gene data show CDR1 as LGHDT and CDR2 as YNNKEL (reference sequence). CDR3 region: CASRTKGTGDGYTF. The CDR3 nucleotides are TGTGCCAGCAGGACAAAAGGGACAGGGGATGGCTACACCTTC.

The V gene is TRBV5-4, the J gene TRBJ2-7; TRBD2 agrees at 9 bases. The J segment lost 0 bases and the V segment lost 7 bases, leaving 5 bases of the junction unmatched. The CDR3 spans 14 residues. The germline gives CDR1 SGHNT, CDR2 YYREEE (reference sequence). CDR3 loop: CASPSGVSSYEQYF. DNA for the CDR3: TGTGCCAGCCCTAGCGGGGTAAGCTCCTACGAGCAGTACTTC.

The V and J genes are TRBV5-6 and TRBJ2-7, with 9 bases matching TRBD2. The trim removed 6 bases at V and 6 bases at J, leaving 13 bases unmatched. Per germline, CDR1 SGHDT and CDR2 YYEEEE. The CDR3 covers 15 residues. The CDR3 sequence is CASKSSGSVNSEQYF. The CDR3 DNA follows: TGTGCCAGCAAGAGTAGCGGGAGTGTTAATAGCGAGCAGTACTTC. Full variable domain (rest looked up from reference TRBV5-6 and TRBJ2-7): DAGVTQSPTHLIKTRGQQVTLRCSPKSGHDTVSWYQQALGQGPQFIFQYYEEEERQRGNFPDRFSGHQFPNYSSELNVNALLLGDSALYLCASKSSGSVNSEQYFGPGTRLTVT.

V usage is TRBV2 and J usage is TRBJ2-3, with 11 bases identical to TRBD2. Germline assignment: CDR1 SNHLY and CDR2 FYNNEI. The trim removed 6 bases at V and 1 base at J, leaving 3 bases unmatched. The CDR3 extends over 15 amino acids. CDR3 loop: CASRVGLAGTDTQYF. The CDR3, as DNA: TGTGCCAGCAGGGTGGGACTAGCGGGCACAGATACGCAGTATTTT.

This rearrangement joins TRBV5-1 to TRBJ1-5, with D unresolved. The germline V gene encodes CDR1 SGHRS and CDR2 YFSETQ. The V and J ends lost 5 bases and 3 bases respectively, with 9 bases between them. The CDR3 has 13 amino acids. The CDR3 region is CASRTSDNQPQHF. The DNA of the CDR3 is TGCGCCAGCAGAACCTCAGACAATCAGCCCCAGCATTTT.